The 25 T cell receptor beta chains listed next were all sequenced from one sample in a study of Graves' ophthalmopathy and Graves' hyperthyroidism. CDR3 regions of TCR beta were amplified from RNA transcripts. Following a first-round RT-PCR that used HTBI primers, a second-round multiplex PCR was carried out. Each CDR3 protein is one row after TCRdb ran MiXCR on the multiplex PCR reads. The sample lists hundreds of thousands of distinct CDR3 sequences; 22% were seen once. Material: peripheral blood. These receptors originate from a woman between 18 and 30 years old with stable Graves' hyperthyroidism. Some clones in this sample may be carry-over from other donors' samples.

This chain links TRBV29-1 with TRBJ1-2, with 7 bases aligning to TRBD1. Germline V CDR1 and CDR2: SQVTM, ANQGSEA. CDR3 length: 10 amino acids. V lost 5 bases and J lost 11; bases outside the gene matches: 5. CDR3 bases: TGCAGCGTTTCGGGACAGCGGTACACCTTC. The encoded protein is CSVSGQRYTF.

Many counts were recorded for this clonotype. The rearrangement links TRBV20-1 to TRBJ1-1; the D gene is possibly TRBD1 (6 bases). Trimming cost V 0 bases and J 0 bases, with 11 bases left between them. The CDR3 length is 15 residues. Germline CDR1 and CDR2: DFQATT and SNEGSKA (reference sequence). Here the CDR3 reads CSARDGGALNTEAFF. The CDR3 bases are TGCAGTGCTAGAGATGGGGGGGCCCTGAACACTGAAGCTTTCTTT.

This clonotype was seen repeatedly, ten times or more. The chain joins TRBV28 to TRBJ1-2; 8 bases line up with TRBD1. The ends lost 5 bases at V and 4 bases at J; junction bases unmatched: 6. The germline CDR1 and CDR2 sequences are MDHEN and SYDVKM. There are 14 residues in the CDR3. This chain's CDR3 is CASSTPGQVYGYTF. CDR3 in DNA: TGTGCCAGCAGTACTCCGGGACAGGTCTATGGCTACACCTTC.

This clonotype has more than one count but fewer than ten. A much larger clone differs from this one at a single base, so this may be a read error. The gene calls are TRBV5-6 and TRBJ2-5; D call uncertain. The CDR3 has 17 amino acids. V was pared by 2 bases and J by 8 bases, with 25 bases between. Germline CDR1 and CDR2: SGHDT and YYEEEE. The CDR3 spells CASSLRLAETVGDTQYF. CDR3 nucleotides: TGTGCCAGCAGCTTACGTTTGGCAGAAACAGTAGGAGATACCCAGTACTTC.

The sample holds many counts of this clonotype. The chain recombines TRBV11-2 with TRBJ2-7; 9 nucleotides line up with TRBD2. The V gene end was trimmed by 6 bases and the J gene end by 4 bases; junction bases not matched to a gene: 10. The CDR3 runs to 15 residues. From germline, CDR1 is SGHAT and CDR2 FQNNGV. CDR3 in amino acids: CASSLRVAGVYEQYF. The CDR3 DNA reads TGTGCCAGCAGTCTCCGGGTAGCGGGAGTTTACGAGCAGTACTTC.

In regard to this clonotype: A single base separates this from a much larger clone, so it may be a read error. The chain uses TRBV7-9 and TRBJ1-1; D is uncertain. V lost 1 base and J lost 4, with 10 bases in between. Germline V CDR1 and CDR2: SEHNR, FQNEAQ (reference sequence). This CDR3 region has 14 residues. The CDR3 DNA reads as TGTGCCAGCAGCTTAGATGGCACAACCACTGAAGCTTTCTTT. Amino acids: CASSLDGTTTEAFF.

This clonotype appeared many times. This chain joins TRBV6-2 or TRBV6-3 and TRBJ1-1; D unresolved. Germline CDR1 is MNHEY and CDR2 is SVGEGT. This CDR3 has 13 amino acids. Trimming took 7 bases from V and 5 from J, leaving 14 bases between them. CDR3 bases: TGTGCCAGCAAATCTTATTTAGGGACTGAAGCTTTCTTT. It encodes CASKSYLGTEAFF.

This clonotype appeared a few times. The chain uses TRBV7-2 and TRBJ1-1; weak D call: TRBD1 (6 bases). The germline V and J ends were trimmed by 0 bases and 4 bases, with 12 bases remaining between them. The CDR3 runs to 15 residues. From germline, CDR1 is SGHTA and CDR2 FQGNSA. CDR3 coding DNA: TGTGCCAGCAGCTTAGCGGCCGGGGGCGGCACTGAAGCTTTCTTT. It encodes CASSLAAGGGTEAFF. Using reference TRBV7-2 and TRBJ1-1 for the parts outside the CDR3, the full variable domain is GAGVSQSPSNKVTEKGKDVELRCDPISGHTALYWYRQSLGQGLEFLIYFQGNSAPDKSGLPSDRFSAERTGGSVSTLTIQRTQQEDSAVYLCASSLAAGGGTEAFFGQGTRLTVV.

J is TRBJ2-5 and V is TRBV20-1; a possible D gene is TRBD2 (5 bases). The V end lost 4 bases, the J end lost 1 base, and 19 bases lay between the germline ends. This CDR3 region has 16 residues. Germline CDR1 DFQATT, CDR2 SNEGSKA (reference sequence). The DNA for the CDR3 is TGCAGTGCTAAGAGCCAAGCGGACTCCCTCCAAGAGACCCAGTACTTC. Translated: CSAKSQADSLQETQYF.

This clonotype was recorded many times. The V call is TRBV2, the J call TRBJ1-2; D possibly corresponds to TRBD1 (6 bases). Germline CDR1 and CDR2: SNHLY and FYNNEI. V dropped 6 bases and J dropped 3 bases, with 23 bases sitting between them. CDR3 length equals 17 residues. Here the CDR3 DNA reads TGTGCCAGCAGAGCCTCCCTGGTGGGGGGCGCGGACTATGGCTACACCTTC. It yields the protein CASRASLVGGADYGYTF.

This clonotype was counted many times. This chain connects TRBV5-1 to TRBJ1-2; D gene unclear. Germline lookup yields CDR1 SGHRS and CDR2 YFSETQ. The CDR3 is 13 amino acids. The V end was cut by 1 base, the J end by 2 bases, with 6 bases between. Here the CDR3 reads CASSLLANYGYTF. The CDR3 DNA reads TGCGCCAGCAGCTTGCTGGCGAACTATGGCTACACCTTC.

This chain joins TRBV28 and TRBJ1-1; D unresolved. V was pared by 8 bases and J by 4 bases, with 8 bases between. Germline V CDR1 and CDR2: MDHEN, SYDVKM. The CDR3 has 11 amino acids. The CDR3: CASELATEAFF. Written as DNA, the CDR3 is TGTGCCAGCGAATTGGCCACTGAAGCTTTCTTT.

The chain combines TRBV28 with TRBJ1-5; D ambiguous. The V and J ends lost 7 bases and 4 bases respectively, with 17 bases between them. The CDR3 runs to 15 residues. Per the germline V gene, CDR1 is MDHEN and CDR2 is SYDVKM. In DNA, the CDR3 is TGTGCCAGCATTTCCTCGGGCCTAAGGAATCAGCCCCAGCATTTT. Amino acids: CASISSGLRNQPQHF.

This clonotype was observed at least ten times. V gene TRBV29-1 combines with J gene TRBJ1-2, with 8 bases fitting TRBD1. V lost 3 bases to trimming and J lost 8 bases; unmatched junction nucleotides: 8. CDR3 length: 13 residues. Germline loops: CDR1 SQVTM, CDR2 ANQGSEA. CDR3 residues: CSVDAAGGWGYTF. In DNA form, the CDR3 reads TGCAGCGTTGATGCGGCAGGGGGCTGGGGCTACACCTTC.

This clonotype was counted between two and nine times. The rearrangement uses TRBV28 and TRBJ2-7, with no clear D. The CDR3 extends over 11 amino acids. V dropped 5 bases and J dropped 5 bases, with 7 bases sitting between them. The germline CDR1 and CDR2 sequences are MDHEN and SYDVKM. CDR3 bases: TGTGCCAGCAGTGAACCGAACGAGCAGTACTTC. Translation gives CASSEPNEQYF. The complete variable domain, with remaining parts taken from reference TRBV28 and TRBJ2-7, reads DVKVTQSSRYLVKRTGEKVFLECVQDMDHENMFWYRQDPGLGLRLIYFSYDVKMKEKGDIPEGYSVSREKKERFSLILESASTNQTSMYLCASSEPNEQYFGPGTRLTVT.

This clonotype showed up just a few times. The chain employs TRBV11-2 and TRBJ2-1; no firm D call. This CDR3 has 13 residues. Germline CDR1 reads SGHAT; CDR2 reads FQNNGV. Trimming removed 4 bases at V and 4 bases at J, with 8 bases between. CDR3 DNA: TGTGCCAGCAGCTCCATGCGGTACAATGAGCAGTTCTTC. This codes for CASSSMRYNEQFF.

CDR3 coding DNA: TGTGCCAGCAGCTTAGGGGGGACAGTCTATGGCTACACCTTC. Residues: CASSLGGTVYGYTF. This sequence joins TRBV7-2 and TRBJ1-2; 7 positions match TRBD1. The junction had 3 bases not matched to a gene; V was cut back by 1 base and J by 4 bases. The CDR3 is 14 residues long. Germline CDR1 reads SGHTA; CDR2 reads FQGNSA.

The CDR3 loop is CSVENSRYGYTF. CDR3 nucleotides: TGCAGCGTTGAAAATTCTCGCTATGGCTACACCTTC. The chain has TRBV29-1 and TRBJ1-2; D is uncertain. Germline V gene sequence: CDR1 SQVTM, CDR2 ANQGSEA. Trimming took off 2 bases at V and 4 bases at J, with 8 bases between the two ends. This CDR3 contains 12 residues.

The chain recombines TRBV19 with TRBJ2-7; possibly TRBD1 for D (5 bases). CDR1 and CDR2 from the germline V gene are LNHDA and SQIVND (reference sequence). The V end lost 6 bases, the J end lost 3 bases, and 9 bases lay between the germline ends. The CDR3 is made up of 12 amino acids. The CDR3 nucleotides read TGTGCCAGTAGAGGGGTCAACTACGAGCAGTACTTC. This encodes CASRGVNYEQYF. The full variable domain, its missing parts supplied by reference TRBV19 and TRBJ2-7, is DGGITQSPKYLFRKEGQNVTLSCEQNLNHDAMYWYRQDPGQGLRLIYYSQIVNDFQKGDIAEGYSVSREKKESFPLTVTSAQKNPTAFYLCASRGVNYEQYFGPGTRLTVT.

The chain carries TRBV24-1 and TRBJ2-2, with no clear D. Looked up from germline, CDR1 is KGHDR and CDR2 is SFDVKD. V was trimmed by 7 bases and J by 0 bases, leaving 14 bases between them. The CDR3 has 16 residues. The CDR3 loop reads CATRCTWPANTGELFF. The CDR3 DNA reads TGTGCCACCAGGTGTACTTGGCCTGCGAACACCGGGGAGCTGTTTTTT.

This clonotype was detected ten times or more. The CDR3 here is CSARAGGVEPQHF. DNA for the CDR3: TGCAGTGCTAGAGCCGGGGGCGTGGAGCCCCAGCATTTT. The chain joins TRBV20-1 to TRBJ1-5; the D gene is possibly TRBD1 (6 bases). Germline CDR1 DFQATT, CDR2 SNEGSKA (reference sequence). Deletions cut 1 base from V and 8 bases from J, with 12 bases between. This CDR3 region has 13 residues.

The table lists this clonotype with many counts. This sequence joins TRBV14 and TRBJ1-3; D gene uncertain. The CDR3 runs 14 residues. The V end was cut by 3 bases, the J end by 2 bases, with 8 bases between. The germline CDR1 and CDR2 sequences are SGHDN and FVKESK. CDR3 DNA sequence: TGTGCCAGCAGCCAGCAGAGGGCTGGAAACACCATATATTTT. The encoded protein is CASSQQRAGNTIYF.

The rearrangement joins TRBV5-1 to TRBJ1-1, with D unclear. CDR1 is SGHRS, CDR2 YFSETQ, per germline. The CDR3 spans 15 residues. V lost 5 bases and J 1 base, leaving 15 bases between the germline ends. CDR3 in amino acids: CASRIQHNSNTEAFF. The CDR3 nucleotides are TGCGCCAGCAGGATTCAACATAACTCGAACACTGAAGCTTTCTTT.

This clonotype was recorded many times. The chain links TRBV12-3 or TRBV12-4 to TRBJ1-6, with TRBD1 identical over 7 bases. Unmatched junction bases numbered 5, after V lost 3 bases and J lost 6 bases. The CDR3 loop spans 15 amino acids. The CDR3 is CASSLGGGGNSPLHF. The CDR3 DNA reads TGTGCCAGCAGTTTGGGAGGGGGCGGTAATTCACCCCTCCACTTT.

This clonotype was seen at least ten times. V usage is TRBV6-2 or TRBV6-3 and J usage is TRBJ1-1, with D unclear. The CDR3 has 19 amino acids. Germline loops: CDR1 MNHEY, CDR2 SVGEGT. V was cut by 2 bases and J by 5 bases, with 27 bases left in between. The CDR3 protein is CASSYQIVWEPLTGTEAFF. Written as DNA, the CDR3 is TGTGCCAGCAGTTACCAGATCGTGTGGGAACCTCTCACGGGGACTGAAGCTTTCTTT.